Only a few counts were recorded for the clone carrying this TCR beta chain. Germline CDR1 and CDR2: SGDLS and YYNGEE. This CDR3 comprises 21 residues. J lost 1 base, V lost 4 bases, and 17 bases had no gene match. These data are taken from a study of T-cell reconstitution after alpha-beta-depleted transplantation in children. For TCRbeta, the library was prepared with unique molecular identifiers. TCRdb fed the PCR reads into MiXCR, producing one record per CDR3 protein. The sample carries some 300,000 distinct CDR3 sequences, about 9.3% recorded once. The sequence came from a human donor who donated a stem cell graft to a child with acute lymphoblastic leukemia. This sequence joins TRBV9 and TRBJ2-2; 12 nucleotides match TRBD2. The sequenced sample was PBMCs from the stem cell graft donor, obtained from the stem cell graft. CDR3 sequence reads: CASSPLLQLAGGERNTGELFF. CDR3 nucleotide sequence: TGTGCCAGCAGCCCTCTTCTCCAGCTAGCGGGAGGGGAAAGGAACACCGGGGAGCTGTTTTTT.